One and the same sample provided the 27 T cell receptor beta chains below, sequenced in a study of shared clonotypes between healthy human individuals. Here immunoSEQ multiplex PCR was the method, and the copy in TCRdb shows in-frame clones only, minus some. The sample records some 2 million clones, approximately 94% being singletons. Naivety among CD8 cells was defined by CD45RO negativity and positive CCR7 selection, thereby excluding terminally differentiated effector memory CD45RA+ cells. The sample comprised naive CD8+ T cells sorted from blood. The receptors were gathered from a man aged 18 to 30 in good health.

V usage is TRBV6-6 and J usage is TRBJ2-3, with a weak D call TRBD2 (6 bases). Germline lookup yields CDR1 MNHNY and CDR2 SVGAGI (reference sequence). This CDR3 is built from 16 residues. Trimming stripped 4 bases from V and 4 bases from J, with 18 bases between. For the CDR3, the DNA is TGTGCCAGCAGTTTACTCGGGGGTCCTGGAGCAGATACGCAGTATTTT. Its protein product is CASSLLGGPGADTQYF.

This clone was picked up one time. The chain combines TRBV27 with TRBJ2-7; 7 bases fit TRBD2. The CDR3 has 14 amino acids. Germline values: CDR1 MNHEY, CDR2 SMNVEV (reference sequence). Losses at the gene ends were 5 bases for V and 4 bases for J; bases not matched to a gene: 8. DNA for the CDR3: TGTGCCAGCAGTGCTAGCGGAGAGTATTACGAGCAGTACTTC. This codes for CASSASGEYYEQYF.

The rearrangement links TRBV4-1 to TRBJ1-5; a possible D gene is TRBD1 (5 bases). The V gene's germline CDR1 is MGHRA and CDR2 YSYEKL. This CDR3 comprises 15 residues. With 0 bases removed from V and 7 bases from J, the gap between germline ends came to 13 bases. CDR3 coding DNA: TGCGCCAGCAGCCAAGATCCCCAGGGTAGACAGCCCCAGCATTTT. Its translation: CASSQDPQGRQPQHF.

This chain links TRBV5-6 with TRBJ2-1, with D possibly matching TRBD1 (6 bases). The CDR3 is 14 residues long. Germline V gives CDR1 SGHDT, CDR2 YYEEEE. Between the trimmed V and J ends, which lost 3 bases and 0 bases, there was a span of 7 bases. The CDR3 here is CASSSGDSYNEQFF. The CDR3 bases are TGTGCCAGCAGCTCAGGGGACTCCTACAATGAGCAGTTCTTC.

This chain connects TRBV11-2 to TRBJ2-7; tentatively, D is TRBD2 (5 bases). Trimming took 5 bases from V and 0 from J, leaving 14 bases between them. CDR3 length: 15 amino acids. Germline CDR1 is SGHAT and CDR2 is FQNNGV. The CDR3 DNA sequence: TGTGCCAGCAGCGTAGGACTGTCGAGCTCCTACGAGCAGTACTTC. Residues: CASSVGLSSSYEQYF. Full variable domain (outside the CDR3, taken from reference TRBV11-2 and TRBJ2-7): EAGVAQSPRYKIIEKRQSVAFWCNPISGHATLYWYQQILGQGPKLLIQFQNNGVVDDSQLPKDRFSAERLKGVDSTLKIQPAKLEDSAVYLCASSVGLSSSYEQYFGPGTRLTVT.

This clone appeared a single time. The CDR3 here is CATGQGLSYEQYF. The DNA of the CDR3 is TGTGCCACCGGACAGGGACTTTCCTACGAGCAGTACTTC. The chain joins TRBV19 to TRBJ2-7; 8 bases map to TRBD1. This CDR3 has 13 amino acids. CDR1 and CDR2 (germline): LNHDA, SQIVND (reference sequence). V gave up 10 bases and J gave up 1 base; unmatched junction bases: 6.

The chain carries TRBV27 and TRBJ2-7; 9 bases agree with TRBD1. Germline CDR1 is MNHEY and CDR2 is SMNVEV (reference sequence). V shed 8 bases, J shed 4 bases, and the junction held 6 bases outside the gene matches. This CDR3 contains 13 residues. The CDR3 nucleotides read TGTGCCAGCGGGCAGGACAGGGGTTACGAGCAGTACTTC. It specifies CASGQDRGYEQYF.

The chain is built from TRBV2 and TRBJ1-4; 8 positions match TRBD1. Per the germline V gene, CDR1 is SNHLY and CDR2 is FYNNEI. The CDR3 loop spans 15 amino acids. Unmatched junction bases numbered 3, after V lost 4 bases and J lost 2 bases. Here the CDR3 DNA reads TGTGCCAGCAGTGTTCAGGGGGCGACTAATGAAAAACTGTTTTTT. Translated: CASSVQGATNEKLFF. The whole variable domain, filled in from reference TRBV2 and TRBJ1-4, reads EPEVTQTPSHQVTQMGQEVILRCVPISNHLYFYWYRQILGQKVEFLVSFYNNEISEKSEIFDDQFSVERPDGSNFTLKIRSTKLEDSAMYFCASSVQGATNEKLFFGSGTQLSVL.

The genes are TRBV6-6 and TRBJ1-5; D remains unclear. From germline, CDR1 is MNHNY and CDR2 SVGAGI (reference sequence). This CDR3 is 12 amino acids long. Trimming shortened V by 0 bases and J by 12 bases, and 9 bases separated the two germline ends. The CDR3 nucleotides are TGTGCCAGCAGTTACTCGATCACGGACCAGCATTTT. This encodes CASSYSITDQHF.

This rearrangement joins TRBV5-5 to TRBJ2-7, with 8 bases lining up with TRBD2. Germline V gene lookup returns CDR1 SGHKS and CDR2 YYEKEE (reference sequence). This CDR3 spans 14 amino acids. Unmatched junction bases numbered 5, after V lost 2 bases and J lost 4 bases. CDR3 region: CASSFGREGYEQYF. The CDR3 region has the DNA TGTGCCAGCAGCTTCGGGAGGGAGGGATACGAGCAGTACTTC.

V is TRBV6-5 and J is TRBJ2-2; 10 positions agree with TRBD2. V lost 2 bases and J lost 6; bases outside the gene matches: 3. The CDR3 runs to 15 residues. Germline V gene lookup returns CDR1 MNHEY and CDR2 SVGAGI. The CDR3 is CASSYAAGGAGELFF. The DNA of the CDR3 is TGTGCCAGCAGTTACGCAGCGGGAGGGGCCGGGGAGCTGTTTTTT.

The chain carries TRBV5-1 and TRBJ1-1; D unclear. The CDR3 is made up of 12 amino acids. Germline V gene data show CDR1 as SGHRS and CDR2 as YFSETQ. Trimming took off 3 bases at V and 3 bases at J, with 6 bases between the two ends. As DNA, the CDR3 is TGCGCCAGCAGCTACCAGGACACTGAAGCTTTCTTT. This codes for CASSYQDTEAFF.

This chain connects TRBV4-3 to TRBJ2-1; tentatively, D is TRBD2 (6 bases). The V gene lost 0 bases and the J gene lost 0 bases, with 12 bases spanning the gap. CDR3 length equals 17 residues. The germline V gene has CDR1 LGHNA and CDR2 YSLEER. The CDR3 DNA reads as TGCGCCAGCAGCCAAGATCTCATGGGGGGCTCCTACAATGAGCAGTTCTTC. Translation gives CASSQDLMGGSYNEQFF.

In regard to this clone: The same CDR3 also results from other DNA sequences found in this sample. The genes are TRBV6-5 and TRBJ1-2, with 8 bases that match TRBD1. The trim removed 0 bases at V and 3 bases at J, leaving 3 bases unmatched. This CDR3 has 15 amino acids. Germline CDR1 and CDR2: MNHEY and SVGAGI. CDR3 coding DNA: TGTGCCAGCAGTTACTCCGGACAGGGTGACTATGGCTACACCTTC. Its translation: CASSYSGQGDYGYTF.

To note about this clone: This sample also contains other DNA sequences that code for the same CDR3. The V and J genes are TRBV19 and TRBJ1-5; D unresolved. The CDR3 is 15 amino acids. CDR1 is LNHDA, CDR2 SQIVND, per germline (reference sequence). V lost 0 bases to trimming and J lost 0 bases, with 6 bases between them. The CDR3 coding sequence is TGTGCCAGTAGTATAGATTCGTATAGCAATCAGCCCCAGCATTTT. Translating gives CASSIDSYSNQPQHF.

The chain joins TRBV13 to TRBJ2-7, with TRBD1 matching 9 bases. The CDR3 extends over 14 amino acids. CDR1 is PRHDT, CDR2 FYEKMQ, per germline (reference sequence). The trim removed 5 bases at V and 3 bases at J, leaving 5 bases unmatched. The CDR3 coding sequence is TGTGCCAGCAGCCTTCGACAGGGGGTCTACGAGCAGTACTTC. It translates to CASSLRQGVYEQYF.

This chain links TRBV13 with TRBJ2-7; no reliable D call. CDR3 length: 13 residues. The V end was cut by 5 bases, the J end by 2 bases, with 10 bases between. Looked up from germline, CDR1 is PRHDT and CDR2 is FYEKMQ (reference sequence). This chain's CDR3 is CASSPRFAYEQYF. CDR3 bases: TGTGCCAGCAGCCCCCGTTTTGCCTACGAGCAGTACTTC.

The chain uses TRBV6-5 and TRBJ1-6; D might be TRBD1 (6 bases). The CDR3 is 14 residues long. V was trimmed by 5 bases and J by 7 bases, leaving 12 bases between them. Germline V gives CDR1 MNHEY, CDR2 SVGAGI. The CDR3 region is CASSPGQLNSPLHF. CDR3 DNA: TGTGCCAGCAGTCCTGGACAGCTAAATTCACCCCTCCACTTT.

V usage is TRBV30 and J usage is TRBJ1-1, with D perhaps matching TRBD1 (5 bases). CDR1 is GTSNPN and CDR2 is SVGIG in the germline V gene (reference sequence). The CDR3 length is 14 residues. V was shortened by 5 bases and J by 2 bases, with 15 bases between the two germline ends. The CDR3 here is CAWEPPQENTEAFF. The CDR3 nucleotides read TGTGCCTGGGAGCCCCCACAGGAAAACACTGAAGCTTTCTTT.

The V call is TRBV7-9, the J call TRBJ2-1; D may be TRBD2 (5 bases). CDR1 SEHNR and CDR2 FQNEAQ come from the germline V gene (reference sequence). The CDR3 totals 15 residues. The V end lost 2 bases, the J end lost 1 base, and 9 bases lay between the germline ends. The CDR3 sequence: CASSLRGQSYNEQFF. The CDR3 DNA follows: TGTGCCAGCAGCTTAAGAGGGCAGTCCTACAATGAGCAGTTCTTC.

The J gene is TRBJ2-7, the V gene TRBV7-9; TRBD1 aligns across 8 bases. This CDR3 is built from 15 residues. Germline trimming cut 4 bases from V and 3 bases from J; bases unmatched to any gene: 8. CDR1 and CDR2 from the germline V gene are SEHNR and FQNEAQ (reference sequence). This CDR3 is CASSWVDRGVYEQYF. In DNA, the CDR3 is TGTGCCAGCAGCTGGGTTGACAGGGGAGTCTACGAGCAGTACTTC.

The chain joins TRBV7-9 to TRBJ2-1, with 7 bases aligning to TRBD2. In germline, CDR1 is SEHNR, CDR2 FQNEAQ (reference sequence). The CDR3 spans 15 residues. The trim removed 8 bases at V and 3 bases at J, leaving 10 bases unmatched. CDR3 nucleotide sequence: TGTGCCAGCGCCTGGGGGGGAGTGGACTACAATGAGCAGTTCTTC. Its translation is CASAWGGVDYNEQFF.

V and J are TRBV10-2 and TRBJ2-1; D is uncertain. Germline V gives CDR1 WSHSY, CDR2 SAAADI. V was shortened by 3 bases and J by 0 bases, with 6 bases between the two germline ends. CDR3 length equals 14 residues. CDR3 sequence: CASSEYSSYNEQFF. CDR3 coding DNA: TGCGCCAGCAGTGAATATAGCTCCTACAATGAGCAGTTCTTC.

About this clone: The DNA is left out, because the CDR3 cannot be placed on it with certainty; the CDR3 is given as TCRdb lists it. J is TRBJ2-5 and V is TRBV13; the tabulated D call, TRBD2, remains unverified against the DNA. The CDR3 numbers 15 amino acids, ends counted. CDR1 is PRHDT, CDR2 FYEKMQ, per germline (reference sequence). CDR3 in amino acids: CASSMRVFGEETQYF.

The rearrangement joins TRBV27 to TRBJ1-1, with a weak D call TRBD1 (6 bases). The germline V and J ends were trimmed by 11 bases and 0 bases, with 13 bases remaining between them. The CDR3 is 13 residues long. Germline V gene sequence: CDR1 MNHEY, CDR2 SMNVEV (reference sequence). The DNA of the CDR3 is TGTGCCTCGAGGGGGGACTTGAACACTGAAGCTTTCTTT. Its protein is CASRGDLNTEAFF.

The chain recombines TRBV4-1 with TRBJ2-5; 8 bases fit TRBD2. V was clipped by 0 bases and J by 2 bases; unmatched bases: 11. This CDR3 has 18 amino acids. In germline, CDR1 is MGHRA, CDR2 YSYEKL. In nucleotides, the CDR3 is TGCGCCAGCAGCCAAGATAGGGCTAGCGGGCAGAAACAAGAGACCCAGTACTTC. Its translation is CASSQDRASGQKQETQYF.

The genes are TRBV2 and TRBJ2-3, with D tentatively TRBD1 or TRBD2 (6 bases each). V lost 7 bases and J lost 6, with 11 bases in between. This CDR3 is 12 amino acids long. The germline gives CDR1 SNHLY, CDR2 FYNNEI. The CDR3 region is CASMEGGDTQYF. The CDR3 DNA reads TGTGCCAGCATGGAAGGGGGGGATACGCAGTATTTT. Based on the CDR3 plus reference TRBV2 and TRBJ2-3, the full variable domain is EPEVTQTPSHQVTQMGQEVILRCVPISNHLYFYWYRQILGQKVEFLVSFYNNEISEKSEIFDDQFSVERPDGSNFTLKIRSTKLEDSAMYFCASMEGGDTQYFGPGTRLTVL.